This is a list of T cell receptor beta chains from one sample in a study of PD-1 blockade in classical Hodgkin lymphoma. The data were produced by immunoSEQ multiplex PCR, yet TCRdb's version contains in-frame clones alone and is incomplete. This sample has approximately 9,800 clones, with 74% found just once. Source: CD4+ T cells from blood, taken at baseline. The receptors shown here come from a human donor with classical Hodgkin lymphoma. Each CDR3 is given with its conserved first and last residue. The D gene is left open where the match is weak. Clone size is not always given. Where it is, it says once, few, many or a class for expanded clones.

j_call d_call clone_size v_call cdr3_nt cdr3_aa
TRBJ1-1 TRBD1 NA TRBV28 TGTGCCAGCAGCCTCAGGGGGTTGAGGGCTGAAGCTTTCTTT CASSLRGLRAEAFF
TRBJ2-1 TRBD2 NA TRBV5-1 TGCGCCAGCAGCTTGAATAGCGGGAATGCTTATGAGCAGTTCTTC CASSLNSGNAYEQFF
TRBJ2-3 NA NA TRBV5-1 TGCGCCAGCAGCTTAGAGAATACGCAGTATTTT CASSLENTQYF
TRBJ2-3 NA NA TRBV2 TGTGCCAGCAGGCCTCAGGGGTCTAGCACAGATACGCAGTATTTT CASRPQGSSTDTQYF
TRBJ2-7 NA NA TRBV20-1 TGCAGTGCAGGGCTCACCTACGAGCAGTACTTC CSAGLTYEQYF
TRBJ1-5 TRBD1 once TRBV6-6 TGTGCCAGCAGGCGACAGGGGAATAGCAATCAGCCCCAGCATTTT CASRRQGNSNQPQHF
TRBJ2-5 NA NA TRBV5-4 TGTGCCAGCAGCTTGGAGGAGACCCAGTACTTC CASSLEETQYF
TRBJ2-1 TRBD2 NA TRBV27 TGTGCCAGCAGTTGGGGACTAGAGTACAATGAGCAGTTCTTC CASSWGLEYNEQFF
TRBJ2-2 NA few TRBV19 TGTGCCAGTAGTATGGGAGTATTAGCCTCGAACACCGGGGAGCTGTTTTTT CASSMGVLASNTGELFF
TRBJ1-2 TRBD1 once TRBV29-1 TGCAGCGTTGAAGTGTGGACAGGGGTTGGCTACACCTTC CSVEVWTGVGYTF
TRBJ1-5 TRBD1 NA TRBV5-1 TGCGCCAGCAGCGCCGGGACAGAGAATCAGCCCCAGCATTTT CASSAGTENQPQHF
TRBJ2-3 TRBD2 NA TRBV14 TGTGCCAGCAGCCAAGATTGGCTAGCGGGGGCCTTGGGTACAGATACGCAGTATTTT CASSQDWLAGALGTDTQYF
TRBJ2-7 NA NA TRBV6-1 TGTGCCAGCCTTCCGGGGCTGAGCTCCTACGAGCAGTACTTC CASLPGLSSYEQYF
TRBJ1-2 TRBD1 NA TRBV6-6 TGTGCCAGCAGTCCCCCGACTCGGACAGGCTATGGCTACACCTTC CASSPPTRTGYGYTF
TRBJ2-7 NA NA TRBV2 TGTGCCAGCAGAGGCAGGGGCGGCGAGCAGTACTTC CASRGRGGEQYF
TRBJ2-5 NA NA TRBV5-1 TGCGCCAGCAGCTTGCCAGGGGAAGAGACCCAGTACTTC CASSLPGEETQYF